These 17 T cell receptor beta chains share one sample of origin, sequenced in a study of shared clonotypes between healthy human individuals. CD45RO-negative, CCR7-positively selected cells formed the naive CD8 fraction, excluding terminally differentiated effector memory CD45RA+ cells. Sequencing was performed with immunoSEQ multiplex PCR; in TCRdb, only in-frame clones are kept and a portion is missing. The repertoire includes hundreds of thousands of clones, 92% of them detected once, and about a quarter sits in the top ten. The sequenced sample consisted of naive CD8+ T cells sorted from blood. The receptors derive from a man aged 25-40 years in good health.

V and J are TRBV4-3 and TRBJ1-1; TRBD1 is a possible D gene (6 bases). There are 15 residues in the CDR3. Per the germline V gene, CDR1 is LGHNA and CDR2 is YSLEER. The V and J ends lost 0 bases and 1 base respectively, with 9 bases between them. The CDR3 DNA sequence: TGCGCCAGCAGCCAAGATTCAGGGGAGAACACTGAAGCTTTCTTT. Amino acid sequence: CASSQDSGENTEAFF.

The V and J genes are TRBV29-1 and TRBJ2-7, with 7 nucleotides matching TRBD2. V lost 4 bases and J lost 2; bases outside the gene matches: 5. The CDR3 contains 13 residues. CDR1 SQVTM and CDR2 ANQGSEA come from the germline V gene. CDR3 bases: TGCAGCGTTGTCGAGCGGGAAACCTACGAGCAGTACTTC. The encoded protein is CSVVERETYEQYF.

The chain couples TRBV4-1 to TRBJ2-7; the D is unclear. From germline, CDR1 is MGHRA and CDR2 YSYEKL. V gave up 2 bases and J gave up 2 bases, with 13 bases separating them. The CDR3 length is 15 residues. The CDR3 loop is CASSQISQGAYEQYF. In DNA form, the CDR3 reads TGCGCCAGCAGCCAAATAAGCCAAGGAGCCTACGAGCAGTACTTC.

The chain is built from TRBV28 and TRBJ2-3; D possibly corresponds to TRBD2 (6 bases). V lost 6 bases to trimming and J lost 2 bases, with 27 bases between them. This CDR3 contains 19 residues. The germline V gene encodes CDR1 MDHEN and CDR2 SYDVKM. This CDR3 is CASRSNLGESTRNTDTQYF. CDR3 in DNA: TGTGCCAGCAGGTCGAATTTGGGGGAATCGACTAGAAACACAGATACGCAGTATTTT.

The rearrangement joins TRBV4-1 to TRBJ2-7; D is ambiguous. Deletions cut 4 bases from V and 3 bases from J, with 13 bases between. CDR1 is MGHRA and CDR2 is YSYEKL in the germline V gene. This CDR3 has 14 residues. The CDR3 sequence: CASSPADGDYEQYF. In nucleotides, the CDR3 is TGCGCCAGCAGCCCCGCCGACGGAGACTACGAGCAGTACTTC.

The V call is TRBV2, the J call TRBJ2-3; 14 bases fit TRBD2. The germline V gene encodes CDR1 SNHLY and CDR2 FYNNEI. V was pared by 3 bases and J by 2 bases, with 13 bases of the junction left unmatched. This CDR3 has 20 residues. This chain's CDR3 is CASSDSPRLAGGTSTDTQYF. CDR3 DNA: TGTGCCAGCAGTGATTCCCCCAGACTAGCGGGAGGGACCTCCACAGATACGCAGTATTTT.

The chain carries TRBV28 and TRBJ2-7, with TRBD1 matching over 7 bases. CDR1 is MDHEN, CDR2 SYDVKM, per germline. CDR3 length: 15 residues. The trim removed 6 bases at V and 2 bases at J, leaving 10 bases unmatched. The CDR3 nucleotides read TGTGCCAGCAGCCACCTGACAGGGCTTACCTACGAGCAGTACTTC. Its translation: CASSHLTGLTYEQYF. Drawing the rest from reference TRBV28 and TRBJ2-7, the complete variable domain is DVKVTQSSRYLVKRTGEKVFLECVQDMDHENMFWYRQDPGLGLRLIYFSYDVKMKEKGDIPEGYSVSREKKERFSLILESASTNQTSMYLCASSHLTGLTYEQYFGPGTRLTVT.

The genes are TRBV27 and TRBJ2-3; 10 bases agree with TRBD2. The junction had 3 bases not matched to a gene; V was cut back by 2 bases and J by 4 bases. The V gene's germline CDR1 is MNHEY and CDR2 SMNVEV (reference sequence). The CDR3 is made up of 15 amino acids. Written as DNA, the CDR3 is TGTGCCAGCAGTTTAACTAGCGGGGTGGCAGATACGCAGTATTTT. Its translation is CASSLTSGVADTQYF.

The chain employs TRBV7-2 and TRBJ2-1; either TRBD1 or TRBD2 may fit D (5 bases each). The V end was cut by 4 bases, the J end by 8 bases, with 21 bases between. This CDR3 has 16 amino acids. CDR1 and CDR2 from the germline V gene are SGHTA and FQGNSA. DNA for the CDR3: TGTGCCAGCAGCTCCGACGTGAGCGACCGAGGGGATGAGCAGTTCTTC. This sequence encodes CASSSDVSDRGDEQFF.

This sequence joins TRBV15 and TRBJ2-7; unclear D gene. The CDR3 consists of 14 residues. V was cut by 5 bases and J by 4 bases, with 15 bases left in between. CDR1 and CDR2 (germline): LNHNV, YYDKDF (reference sequence). CDR3 loop: CATSGRLTTYEQYF. CDR3 sequence (DNA): TGTGCCACCAGCGGTCGCCTGACGACGTACGAGCAGTACTTC.

V is TRBV21-1 and J is TRBJ1-5. TRBV21-1 is labeled a pseudogene. This CDR3 has 12 amino acids. The CDR3 sequence: CASTERDQPQHF. CDR3 coding DNA: TGTGCCAGCACAGAACGGGATCAGCCCCAGCATTTT.

The V gene is TRBV7-9, the J gene TRBJ1-2, with D possibly being TRBD1 (6 bases). CDR1 SEHNR and CDR2 FQNEAQ come from the germline V gene (reference sequence). The CDR3 runs to 13 residues. Deletions cut 2 bases from V and 8 bases from J, with 12 bases between. CDR3 nucleotide sequence: TGTGCCAGCAGCTTACGACAGGTTGAAGGCTACACCTTC. This gives the protein CASSLRQVEGYTF.

J is TRBJ2-1 and V is TRBV7-7; 7 nucleotides agree with TRBD2. V shed 6 bases and J 5 bases; nucleotides not matched to a gene: 7. The CDR3 is 14 amino acids. Germline-derived CDR1 and CDR2 are SSHAT and FNYEAQ (reference sequence). The CDR3 spells CASSPAGAHNEQFF. The CDR3 nucleotides are TGTGCCAGCAGTCCGGCGGGAGCTCACAATGAGCAGTTCTTC. The full variable domain, with the rest looked up from reference TRBV7-7 and TRBJ2-1, is GAGVSQSPRYKVTKRGQDVTLRCDPISSHATLYWYQQALGQGPEFLTYFNYEAQPDKSGLPSDRFSAERPEGSISTLTIQRTEQRDSAMYRCASSPAGAHNEQFFGPGTRLTVL.

The chain employs TRBV28 and TRBJ2-6; D remains ambiguous. CDR1 is MDHEN and CDR2 is SYDVKM in the germline V gene. This CDR3 has 16 residues. V dropped 1 base and J dropped 4 bases, with 11 bases sitting between them. The CDR3 spells CASSLFGLRGANVLTF. CDR3 nucleotides: TGTGCCAGCAGTTTATTTGGCCTACGAGGGGCCAACGTCCTGACTTTC.

The genes are TRBV9 and TRBJ2-3; D is ambiguous. Germline V gives CDR1 SGDLS, CDR2 YYNGEE. Trimming left V 5 bases short and J 6 bases short, with 19 bases between. The CDR3 contains 15 residues. The CDR3 nucleotides are TGTGCCAGCAGTGGCTCGAGGTTACACACCGATACGCAGTATTTT. It codes for CASSGSRLHTDTQYF.

CDR3 sequence reads: CASSLQREPTDTQYF. As DNA, the CDR3 is TGTGCCAGCAGTTTACAGCGGGAGCCCACAGATACGCAGTATTTT. V usage is TRBV6-6 and J usage is TRBJ2-3, with 8 bases fitting TRBD2. Germline values: CDR1 MNHNY, CDR2 SVGAGI (reference sequence). The CDR3 runs to 15 residues. Trimming cost V 4 bases and J 2 bases; bases outside gene matches: 5.

This sequence joins TRBV27 and TRBJ2-3; tentatively, D is TRBD1 (6 bases). The germline V gene has CDR1 MNHEY and CDR2 SMNVEV (reference sequence). This CDR3 region has 15 residues. With 6 bases removed from V and 3 bases from J, the gap between germline ends came to 16 bases. The CDR3 nucleotides are TGTGCCAGCAGCCCCTCCAGGGGCTTAACAGATACGCAGTATTTT. Its protein product is CASSPSRGLTDTQYF.